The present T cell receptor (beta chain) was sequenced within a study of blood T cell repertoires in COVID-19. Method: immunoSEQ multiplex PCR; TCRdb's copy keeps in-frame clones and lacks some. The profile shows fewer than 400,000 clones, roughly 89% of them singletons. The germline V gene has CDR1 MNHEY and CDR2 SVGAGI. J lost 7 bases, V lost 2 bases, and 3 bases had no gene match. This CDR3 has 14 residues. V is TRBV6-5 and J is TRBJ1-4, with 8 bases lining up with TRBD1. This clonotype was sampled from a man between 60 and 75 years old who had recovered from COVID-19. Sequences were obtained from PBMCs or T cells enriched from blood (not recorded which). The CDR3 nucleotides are TGTGCCAGCAGTTACGACAGGGGTATTGAAAAACTGTTTTTT. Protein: CASSYDRGIEKLFF.